The clone carrying this T cell receptor beta chain was observed a handful of times. The sample originates from a study of T cells after yellow fever vaccination. V lost 1 base, J lost 3 bases, and 13 bases lay in between. Germline V CDR1 and CDR2: DFQATT, SNEGSKA (reference sequence). The CDR3 has 14 amino acids. TCRdb used MiXCR to reprocess the 5' RACE reads, holding one entry per CDR3 protein. Of under 600,000 distinct CDR3 sequences in the sample, approximately 15% were seen once. The TCR comes from a man aged 30 to 45 who received the YFV17D yellow fever vaccine. The chain joins TRBV20-1 to TRBJ2-7; the D gene is possibly TRBD2 (5 bases). This sample comprised PBMCs, obtained on the day of the yellow fever booster vaccination. CDR3 nucleotide sequence: TGCAGTGCTAGAGGTCCGAGCGGAGTCTACGAGCAGTACTTC. Translating gives CSARGPSGVYEQYF.